These T cell receptor beta chains were read from a single sample in a study of T-cell memory formation after mild COVID-19. Each CDR3 protein is one row after TCRdb ran MiXCR on the 5' RACE reads. The data show about 180,000 distinct CDR3 sequences, around 20% seen once. Sequences were obtained from PBMCs or a T cell subset sorted from them (not recorded which). The source of these receptors is a man younger than 35 who had mild COVID-19 (a few samples of this study predate the infection). Cell type and time point are not known. CDR3s include the opening cysteine and the closing phenylalanine or tryptophan. The D gene is left open where the match is weak.

J | V | D | CDR3
TRBJ2-2 | TRBV30 | NA | CAWSVYRLTGELFF
TRBJ2-5 | TRBV7-9 | TRBD1 | CASSDGTGAGETQYF
TRBJ1-2 | TRBV28 | TRBD1 | CASSLLDRGSGYTF
TRBJ2-7 | TRBV3-1 | NA | CASSQGRRVGNRPLREQYF
TRBJ1-1 | TRBV4-2 | NA | CASSQAAGLEAFF
TRBJ2-2 | TRBV9 | NA | CASSGPPGYTGELFF
TRBJ1-2 | TRBV18 | NA | CASSLDRIYGYTF
TRBJ2-2 | TRBV7-6 | TRBD2 | CASSSWGGTGELFF
TRBJ1-4 | TRBV6-2/TRBV6-3 | NA | CASRRRGLYEKLFF
TRBJ2-5 | TRBV7-2 | NA | CASSLRTPQETQYF
TRBJ1-1 | TRBV5-1 | NA | CASSFWQGRLLNTEAFF
TRBJ1-6 | TRBV5-4 | NA | CASTPGTPSSPLHF
TRBJ1-1 | TRBV5-1 | TRBD1 | CASRGTGMNTEAFF
TRBJ2-5 | TRBV7-2 | TRBD2 | CASGTSGGVGQETQYF
TRBJ1-6 | TRBV4-1 | NA | CASSRIGRVSPLHF
TRBJ2-3 | TRBV6-5 | TRBD2 | CASSYSRQRGGNTGTDTQYF
TRBJ2-1 | TRBV29-1 | NA | CSVDGYNEQFF
TRBJ1-2 | TRBV9 | NA | CASTKQVGVTVNGYTF
TRBJ1-5 | TRBV2 | NA | CALGGDSNQPQHF
TRBJ1-2 | TRBV12-3/TRBV12-4 | NA | CASSFVRYGYTF
TRBJ2-3 | TRBV4-2 | TRBD2 | CASSQGLAGGVTDTQYF
TRBJ1-1 | TRBV7-6 | NA | CASSLGGSTEAFF
TRBJ2-4 | TRBV5-6 | NA | CASSLASEIAKNIQYF
TRBJ1-2 | TRBV20-1 | NA | CSARDRGTGPGGYTF
TRBJ1-1 | TRBV30 | NA | CAWKQILAMNTEAFF
TRBJ2-2 | TRBV5-1 | NA | CASTETTNTGELFF
TRBJ2-3 | TRBV5-1 | NA | CASSPTLRTDTQYF
TRBJ1-2 | TRBV7-2 | NA | CASSQPGRPQRGYTF
TRBJ2-7 | TRBV6-6 | NA | CASSYLDHYEQYF
TRBJ1-5 | TRBV18 | NA | CASSPGAVQGYSNQPQHF
TRBJ1-2 | TRBV2 | NA | CARESGEYGYTF
TRBJ1-5 | TRBV2 | NA | CATRPSSNQPQHF
TRBJ1-5 | TRBV7-9 | NA | CASSSTRQPQHF
TRBJ2-7 | TRBV29-1 | NA | CSVGVRVYEQYF
TRBJ1-6 | TRBV5-6 | TRBD1 | CASSTGVNSPLHF
TRBJ1-2 | TRBV4-3 | NA | CASSQRWADYGYTF
TRBJ1-1 | TRBV5-1 | NA | CASRIGGNTEAFF
TRBJ1-1 | TRBV6-5 | NA | CASSRRFGGETFF
TRBJ2-1 | TRBV6-2/TRBV6-3 | TRBD2 | CASSQGRLAGDEQFF
TRBJ2-5 | TRBV5-1 | NA | CASSLTAAVQETQYF
TRBJ2-3 | TRBV3-1 | TRBD2 | CASSPSTSGGAYTDTQYF
TRBJ1-6 | TRBV6-6 | TRBD1 | CASSQTGRNSPLHF
TRBJ2-3 | TRBV20-1 | TRBD2 | CSAAQGLAGGGTQYF
TRBJ1-1 | TRBV5-1 | NA | CASSSTAENTEAFF
TRBJ2-2 | TRBV12-3/TRBV12-4 | NA | CASSFIPGELFF
TRBJ1-2 | TRBV7-2 | NA | CASSLEEGGYTF
TRBJ1-2 | TRBV29-1 | NA | CSVEVGPTNYGYTF
TRBJ2-3 | TRBV5-1 | TRBD2 | CASSFSGTSGGDTQYF
TRBJ1-1 | TRBV20-1 | TRBD1 | CSARTGWDTEAFF
TRBJ2-1 | TRBV20-1 | TRBD2 | CSARMTGGYSYNEQFF
TRBJ2-1 | TRBV24-1 | TRBD1 | CATSDFGQGDEQFF
TRBJ1-2 | TRBV5-8 | NA | CASSSRGAVYGYTF
TRBJ2-2 | TRBV24-1 | TRBD1 | CATMTGPNTGELFF